These 23 T cell receptor beta chains originate from one sample sequenced in a study of cytomegalovirus exposure and HLA in healthy donors. 60 Vbeta and 13 Jbeta primers were used in PCR. The repertoire was sequenced with immunoSEQ multiplex PCR; TCRdb's copy has only in-frame clones and lacks some. This sample has about 100,000 clones; over 80% occur once, and the top ten carry roughly 3%. The source material was PBMCs. These receptors came from a man between 25 and 39 years old in good health and CMV-seropositive.

The CDR3 DNA follows: TGTGCCAGTAGGCCCACCGGGACAGGGGGAAACTATGGCTACACCTTC. It yields the protein CASRPTGTGGNYGYTF. J is TRBJ1-2 and V is TRBV19; 11 bases map to TRBD1. The germline gives CDR1 LNHDA, CDR2 SQIVND (reference sequence). The CDR3 contains 16 residues. The J segment lost 2 bases and the V segment lost 6 bases, leaving 8 bases of the junction unmatched.

The V call is TRBV7-3, the J call TRBJ1-1; D gene uncertain. The CDR3 extends over 15 amino acids. V lost 2 bases and J 0 bases, leaving 10 bases between the germline ends. CDR1 SGHTA and CDR2 FQGTGA come from the germline V gene. The CDR3 coding sequence is TGTGCCAGCAGCTTATTGCAGGCGATGAACACTGAAGCTTTCTTT. The encoded protein is CASSLLQAMNTEAFF.

The chain links TRBV4-1 to TRBJ2-2, with D possibly TRBD2 on 6 matching bases. The CDR3 contains 14 residues. V lost 5 bases to trimming and J lost 5 bases, with 12 bases between them. Germline lookup yields CDR1 MGHRA and CDR2 YSYEKL. The DNA of the CDR3 is TGCGCCAGCAGCGAACCAGGGAGGACCGGGGAGCTGTTTTTT. Residues: CASSEPGRTGELFF.

The table lists this clone with a few counts. V is TRBV18 and J is TRBJ1-3; 8 nucleotides align to TRBD1. The CDR3 contains 11 residues. CDR1 and CDR2 from the germline V gene are KGHSH and LQKENI. Losses at the gene ends were 8 bases for V and 13 bases for J; bases not matched to a gene: 7. CDR3 residues: CASSLQGEIYF. CDR3 bases: TGTGCCAGCAGTCTACAGGGGGAGATATATTTT.

Notes on this clone: One end of the junction is discordant with germline, which a read error may explain. This chain connects TRBV7-9 to TRBJ1-3; possibly TRBD1 for D (5 bases). The CDR3 length is 15 residues. Germline V lookup: CDR1 SEHNR, CDR2 FQNEAQ (reference sequence). Written as DNA, the CDR3 is TGTTCCAGCAGCCCCTCGGCCGACAGTACAAACACCATATATTTT. This translates into CSSSPSADSTNTIYF.

The chain recombines TRBV19 with TRBJ1-1; 11 nucleotides align to TRBD1. Trimming took 4 bases from V and 1 from J; bases not matched to a gene: 8. CDR1 and CDR2 (germline): LNHDA, SQIVND (reference sequence). The CDR3 contains 17 residues. CDR3 DNA sequence: TGTGCCAGTAGTAGGACAGGGGGCAGGGGTCGGAACACTGAAGCTTTCTTT. It yields the protein CASSRTGGRGRNTEAFF.

V and J are TRBV6-1 and TRBJ1-1; D possibly corresponds to TRBD1 (5 bases). The V and J ends lost 5 bases and 0 bases respectively, with 13 bases between them. CDR1 is MNHNS and CDR2 is SASEGT in the germline V gene. This CDR3 is 15 amino acids long. The chain's CDR3 is CASSFGAGMNTEAFF. CDR3 in DNA: TGTGCCAGCAGTTTTGGGGCAGGGATGAACACTGAAGCTTTCTTT.

This chain links TRBV4-2 with TRBJ2-3; D is possibly TRBD2 (5 bases). The CDR3 covers 14 residues. The germline V and J ends were trimmed by 5 bases and 4 bases, with 13 bases remaining between them. Germline V gene data show CDR1 as LGHNA and CDR2 as YNFKEQ. CDR3 nucleotides: TGTGCCAGCAGCTCCCCCCGGAGGCCAGATACGCAGTATTTT. Residues: CASSSPRRPDTQYF.

The DNA of the CDR3 is TGCGCCAGCAGGAGAGGCGGGGGGCGCTACGAGCAGTACTTC. Translating it yields CASRRGGGRYEQYF. The chain employs TRBV23-1 and TRBJ2-7, with 8 bases fitting TRBD2. TRBV23-1 is placed among ORFs of uncertain function. This CDR3 region has 14 residues. Trimming at V came to 6 bases and at J to 3 bases, leaving 7 bases not matched to a gene.

V gene TRBV5-1 combines with J gene TRBJ1-3, with D maybe TRBD1 (6 bases). V was clipped by 1 base and J by 2 bases, with 7 bases between them. Per germline, CDR1 SGHRS and CDR2 YFSETQ. The CDR3 runs 14 residues. CDR3 region: CASSLTGTGNTIYF. The CDR3 DNA sequence: TGCGCCAGCAGCTTGACAGGGACTGGAAACACCATATATTTT.

The chain joins TRBV19 to TRBJ2-7; 7 bases fit TRBD1. Germline assignment: CDR1 LNHDA and CDR2 SQIVND (reference sequence). V was clipped by 6 bases and J by 4 bases; unmatched bases: 12. The CDR3 runs 15 residues. CDR3 sequence: CASRSAAGTAYEQYF. The CDR3, as DNA: TGTGCCAGTAGATCAGCAGCCGGGACAGCATACGAGCAGTACTTC.

The V call is TRBV5-1, the J call TRBJ2-5, with D tentatively TRBD2 (6 bases). The CDR3 runs to 14 residues. Germline values: CDR1 SGHRS, CDR2 YFSETQ. V was shortened by 3 bases and J by 3 bases, with 12 bases between the two germline ends. The CDR3 DNA sequence: TGCGCCAGCAGCTCCCGGGACTGGGAAGAGACCCAGTACTTC. As protein: CASSSRDWEETQYF.

This chain connects TRBV27 to TRBJ1-1, with D tentatively TRBD1 (5 bases). Looked up from germline, CDR1 is MNHEY and CDR2 is SMNVEV (reference sequence). The V and J ends lost 4 bases and 7 bases respectively, with 13 bases between them. This CDR3 has 13 amino acids. The CDR3 loop is CASSWGETGEAFF. CDR3 DNA sequence: TGTGCCAGCAGTTGGGGGGAAACAGGTGAAGCTTTCTTT.

V is TRBV19 and J is TRBJ1-6, with D unresolved. The length of the CDR3 is 14 residues. In germline, CDR1 is LNHDA, CDR2 SQIVND (reference sequence). V was pared by 4 bases and J by 6 bases, with 10 bases between. The CDR3 DNA is TGTGCCAGTAGTAGATTCAGTGCTAATTCACCCCTCCACTTT. Residues: CASSRFSANSPLHF.

In its sample, this clone was seen a few times. V is TRBV6-1 and J is TRBJ2-7; D unresolved. The CDR3 runs 12 residues. In germline, CDR1 is MNHNS, CDR2 SASEGT. The germline V and J ends were trimmed by 6 bases and 0 bases, with 6 bases remaining between them. CDR3 residues: CASSADSYEQYF. In nucleotides, the CDR3 is TGTGCCAGCAGCGCAGACTCCTACGAGCAGTACTTC.

The chain has TRBV5-1 and TRBJ1-1, with 11 bases lining up with TRBD1. CDR1 and CDR2 from the germline V gene are SGHRS and YFSETQ. Trimming at V came to 4 bases and at J to 4 bases, leaving 9 bases not matched to a gene. The CDR3 is 16 amino acids. CDR3 DNA: TGCGCCAGCAGCCCCGGACAGGGGGCCCGTGTCACTGAAGCTTTCTTT. Protein: CASSPGQGARVTEAFF.

The rearrangement joins TRBV27 to TRBJ2-5; 12 bases fit TRBD2. CDR3 size: 20 residues. J gave up 5 bases and V 2 bases, and 18 bases lay outside the gene matches. CDR1 and CDR2 (germline): MNHEY, SMNVEV (reference sequence). The CDR3, as DNA: TGTGCCAGCAGTTTAAGGGCAGTTAGGACTAGCGGGGTCTCACGGGAGACCCAGTACTTC. Encoded protein: CASSLRAVRTSGVSRETQYF.

The genes are TRBV5-6 and TRBJ1-5; 8 nucleotides align to TRBD1. Germline CDR1 SGHDT, CDR2 YYEEEE. The CDR3 loop spans 16 amino acids. The V and J ends lost 5 bases and 2 bases, in that order; junction bases with no gene match: 9. CDR3 region: CASSLGGQVRNQPQHF. CDR3 bases: TGTGCCAGCAGTCTTGGGGGACAGGTGCGCAATCAGCCCCAGCATTTT.

This chain uses TRBV29-1 with TRBJ2-3; a weak D match, TRBD1 (6 bases). Germline values: CDR1 SQVTM, CDR2 ANQGSEA. This CDR3 is 12 amino acids long. V was cut by 7 bases and J by 0 bases, with 8 bases left in between. In DNA form, the CDR3 reads TGCAGCGCCCAGGGGAGCACAGATACGCAGTATTTT. Amino acids: CSAQGSTDTQYF.

J is TRBJ2-2 and V is TRBV7-3; 7 bases align to TRBD2. With V trimmed by 8 bases and J by 2 bases, 2 bases remained unmatched. This CDR3 has 13 amino acids. Germline CDR1 SGHTA, CDR2 FQGTGA. In DNA form, the CDR3 reads TGTGCCAGCGGCGGGGGAAACACCGGGGAGCTGTTTTTT. It translates to CASGGGNTGELFF.

This chain links TRBV5-1 with TRBJ1-4; D call uncertain. The CDR3 extends over 13 amino acids. Germline lookup yields CDR1 SGHRS and CDR2 YFSETQ. Between the trimmed V and J ends, which lost 6 bases and 11 bases, there was a span of 17 bases. The CDR3 DNA follows: TGCGCCAGCACCACATCGACGCCGGGGAAACTGTTTTTT. Its protein is CASTTSTPGKLFF.

CDR3 residues: CASSIGAGSSYEQYF. DNA for the CDR3: TGTGCCAGTAGTATAGGGGCGGGAAGCTCCTACGAGCAGTACTTC. The J gene is TRBJ2-7, the V gene TRBV19, with a tentative D call TRBD2 (6 bases). The germline CDR1 and CDR2 sequences are LNHDA and SQIVND (reference sequence). The V end was cut by 1 base, the J end by 0 bases, with 10 bases between. The CDR3 consists of 15 residues.

Written as DNA, the CDR3 is TGTGCCAGCAGCCCCCCGAGCGGGGGCACAAACATTCAGTACTTC. Its translation is CASSPPSGGTNIQYF. V usage is TRBV11-3 and J usage is TRBJ2-4; 8 bases agree with TRBD2. The CDR3 is 15 amino acids. Germline V gene lookup returns CDR1 SGHNT and CDR2 YENEEA. J gave up 6 bases and V 5 bases, and 9 bases lay outside the gene matches.